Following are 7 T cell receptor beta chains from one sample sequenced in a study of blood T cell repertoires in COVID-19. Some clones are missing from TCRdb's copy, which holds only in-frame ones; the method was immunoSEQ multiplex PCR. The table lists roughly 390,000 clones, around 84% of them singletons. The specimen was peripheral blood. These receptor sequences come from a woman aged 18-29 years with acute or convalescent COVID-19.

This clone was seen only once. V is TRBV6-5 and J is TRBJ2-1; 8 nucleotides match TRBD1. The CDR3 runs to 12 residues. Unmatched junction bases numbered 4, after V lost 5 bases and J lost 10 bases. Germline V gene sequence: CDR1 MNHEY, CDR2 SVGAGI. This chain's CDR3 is CASSLRGREQFF. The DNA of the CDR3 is TGTGCCAGCAGTCTCAGGGGGCGGGAGCAGTTCTTC.

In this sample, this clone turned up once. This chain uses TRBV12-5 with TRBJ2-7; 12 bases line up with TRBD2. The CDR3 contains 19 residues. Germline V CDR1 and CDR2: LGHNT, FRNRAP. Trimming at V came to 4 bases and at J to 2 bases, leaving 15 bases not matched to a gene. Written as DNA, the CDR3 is TGTGCTAGTGGTTACCTTGGGGCAGGGGCTAGCGGGAGGGCCTACGAGCAGTACTTC. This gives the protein CASGYLGAGASGRAYEQYF.

CDR3 nucleotides: TGTGCCACCAGTGATGACAGTGGTGGGGATGAGCAGTTCTTC. Protein: CATSDDSGGDEQFF. The chain carries TRBV24-1 and TRBJ2-1, with D maybe TRBD1 (5 bases). The germline V gene encodes CDR1 KGHDR and CDR2 SFDVKD. The CDR3 covers 14 residues. V lost 3 bases and J 8 bases, leaving 13 bases between the germline ends.

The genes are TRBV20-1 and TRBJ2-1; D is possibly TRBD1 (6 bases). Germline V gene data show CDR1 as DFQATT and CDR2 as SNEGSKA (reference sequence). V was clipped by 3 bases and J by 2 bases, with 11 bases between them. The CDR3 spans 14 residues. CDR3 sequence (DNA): TGCAGTGCTAGTGGGGGACAAGCCTACAATGAGCAGTTCTTC. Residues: CSASGGQAYNEQFF.

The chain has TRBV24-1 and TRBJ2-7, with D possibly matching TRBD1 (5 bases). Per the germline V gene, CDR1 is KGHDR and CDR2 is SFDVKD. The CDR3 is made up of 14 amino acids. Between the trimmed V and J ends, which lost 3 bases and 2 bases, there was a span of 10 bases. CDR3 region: CATSDRGRAYEQYF. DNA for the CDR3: TGTGCCACCAGTGATAGGGGTCGAGCCTACGAGCAGTACTTC.

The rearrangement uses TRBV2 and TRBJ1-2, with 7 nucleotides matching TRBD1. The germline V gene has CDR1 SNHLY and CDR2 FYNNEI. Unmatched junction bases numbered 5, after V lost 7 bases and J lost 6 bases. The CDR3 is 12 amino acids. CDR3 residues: CASTSGTDGYTF. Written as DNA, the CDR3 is TGTGCCAGCACCTCTGGGACAGATGGCTACACCTTC. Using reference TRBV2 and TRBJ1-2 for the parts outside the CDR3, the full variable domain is EPEVTQTPSHQVTQMGQEVILRCVPISNHLYFYWYRQILGQKVEFLVSFYNNEISEKSEIFDDQFSVERPDGSNFTLKIRSTKLEDSAMYFCASTSGTDGYTFGSGTRLTVV.

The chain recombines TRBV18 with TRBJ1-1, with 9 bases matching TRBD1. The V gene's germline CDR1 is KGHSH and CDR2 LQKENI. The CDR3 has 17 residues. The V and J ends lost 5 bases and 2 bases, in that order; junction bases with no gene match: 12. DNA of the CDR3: TGTGCCAGCTCATCTCAATTACCGGGACAGGGCAACACTGAAGCTTTCTTT. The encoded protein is CASSSQLPGQGNTEAFF.